These 24 T cell receptor beta chains originate from one sample sequenced in a study of cytomegalovirus exposure and HLA in healthy donors. PCR amplification relied on 60 Vbeta primers (plus 13 Jbeta primers). The table came from immunoSEQ multiplex PCR; TCRdb's copy has only in-frame clones and leaves some out. The sample has about 140,000 clones; approximately 63% are singletons. Sequenced: PBMCs. The receptors were sampled from an older woman in good health and CMV-seropositive.

This clone turned up a few times. This rearrangement joins TRBV25-1 to TRBJ2-7, with D uncertain. Germline V gene lookup returns CDR1 MGHDK and CDR2 SYGVNS. The CDR3 loop spans 13 amino acids. With 6 bases removed from V and 0 bases from J, the gap between germline ends came to 9 bases. The CDR3 nucleotides are TGTGCCAGCAGGGGCCTTCCCTCCTACGAGCAGTACTTC. It yields the protein CASRGLPSYEQYF.

The chain uses TRBV7-2 and TRBJ2-1; the match to TRBD2 covers 8 bases. The CDR3 consists of 14 residues. Unmatched junction bases numbered 10, after V lost 5 bases and J lost 10 bases. Germline assignment: CDR1 SGHTA and CDR2 FQGNSA. In DNA, the CDR3 is TGTGCCAGCAGCCGGGCGAGCGGGAGTCACGAGCAGTTCTTC. It encodes CASSRASGSHEQFF.

The rearrangement uses TRBV6-5 and TRBJ1-1; D might be TRBD1 (5 bases). V shed 6 bases and J shed 1 base, with 6 bases lying between them. Germline CDR1 MNHEY, CDR2 SVGAGI. There are 12 residues in the CDR3. DNA for the CDR3: TGTGCCAGCAGCCAGGGGAACACTGAAGCTTTCTTT. Amino acid sequence: CASSQGNTEAFF.

This chain connects TRBV7-7 to TRBJ2-5; D unresolved. The V gene's germline CDR1 is SSHAT and CDR2 FNYEAQ (reference sequence). CDR3 length: 13 residues. The germline V and J ends were trimmed by 3 bases and 5 bases, with 10 bases remaining between them. The CDR3 region is CASSFALEETQYF. For the CDR3, the DNA is TGTGCCAGCAGCTTTGCCCTGGAGGAGACCCAGTACTTC.

J is TRBJ1-2 and V is TRBV5-8; D call uncertain. V shed 4 bases and J shed 5 bases, with 6 bases lying between them. The germline V gene encodes CDR1 SGHTS and CDR2 YDEGEE. CDR3 size: 11 residues. CDR3: CASSREYGYTF. The CDR3 coding sequence is TGTGCCAGCAGCAGGGAGTATGGCTACACCTTC.

The chain employs TRBV5-3 and TRBJ2-1, with D possibly matching TRBD2 (6 bases). TRBV5-3 is recorded as an ORF, its role being uncertain. This CDR3 has 16 residues. With 5 bases removed from V and 4 bases from J, the gap between germline ends came to 19 bases. This CDR3 is CARSFFRDCKYNEQFF. The CDR3 nucleotides read TGTGCCAGAAGTTTTTTCCGGGACTGCAAATACAATGAGCAGTTCTTC.

V is TRBV7-2 and J is TRBJ1-6; D unclear. The germline CDR1 and CDR2 sequences are SGHTA and FQGNSA. Trimming took off 1 base at V and 7 bases at J, with 8 bases between the two ends. CDR3 length equals 14 residues. The CDR3 protein is CASSLGQNNSPLHF. The CDR3 coding sequence is TGTGCCAGCAGCTTAGGGCAGAACAATTCACCCCTCCACTTT.

This chain uses TRBV2 with TRBJ2-3; 10 bases are shared with TRBD2. This CDR3 spans 16 amino acids. The germline gives CDR1 SNHLY, CDR2 FYNNEI. V was clipped by 5 bases and J by 1 base; unmatched bases: 6. The CDR3 reads CASSLSGRAGTDTQYF. In DNA, the CDR3 is TGTGCCAGCAGTCTGAGCGGGAGGGCCGGCACAGATACGCAGTATTTT.

V and J are TRBV6-5 and TRBJ2-7; TRBD2 might be the D (6 bases). The germline gives CDR1 MNHEY, CDR2 SVGAGI. The CDR3 runs 13 residues. The V end was cut by 11 bases, the J end by 5 bases, with 19 bases between. The chain's CDR3 is CASRRREAHEQYF. In DNA, the CDR3 is TGTGCCTCCCGCAGGAGGGAGGCTCACGAGCAGTACTTC.

The chain combines TRBV14 with TRBJ1-4; 9 bases fit TRBD1. Germline trimming cut 4 bases from V and 11 bases from J; bases unmatched to any gene: 5. Germline CDR1 reads SGHDN; CDR2 reads FVKESK. CDR3 length: 13 residues. The CDR3 nucleotides are TGTGCCAGCAGCCTAGGGACAGGGTGGAAACTGTTTTTT. Protein product: CASSLGTGWKLFF.

The V gene is TRBV27, the J gene TRBJ1-5, with TRBD1 matching 10 bases. This CDR3 is built from 15 residues. Looked up from germline, CDR1 is MNHEY and CDR2 is SMNVEV (reference sequence). Trimming at V came to 2 bases and at J to 6 bases, leaving 4 bases not matched to a gene. CDR3: CASSLERTGGQPQHF. CDR3 sequence (DNA): TGTGCCAGCAGTTTAGAAAGGACAGGGGGTCAGCCCCAGCATTTT.

This clone has just a few counts. This sequence joins TRBV9 and TRBJ2-5, with D perhaps TRBD1 (7 bases). CDR1 and CDR2 from the germline V gene are SGDLS and YYNGEE. The CDR3 covers 15 residues. V was pared by 0 bases and J by 3 bases, with 12 bases between. This chain's CDR3 is CASSVGGRGEETQYF. DNA of the CDR3: TGTGCCAGCAGCGTAGGGGGCAGGGGGGAAGAGACCCAGTACTTC.

The chain employs TRBV5-1 and TRBJ1-1, with no clear D. V lost 3 bases and J 4 bases, leaving 13 bases between the germline ends. Germline V gives CDR1 SGHRS, CDR2 YFSETQ. CDR3 size: 14 residues. CDR3: CASSSVTGGTEAFF. CDR3 DNA: TGCGCCAGCAGCTCGGTTACGGGTGGCACTGAAGCTTTCTTT.

The rearrangement links TRBV4-1 to TRBJ2-7, with 7 bases that match TRBD1. J was trimmed by 0 bases and V by 1 base; bases with no gene match: 6. The CDR3 contains 16 residues. Germline CDR1 is MGHRA and CDR2 is YSYEKL. The CDR3 is CASSQAPPGGSYEQYF. The CDR3 bases are TGCGCCAGCAGCCAAGCTCCCCCAGGGGGCTCCTACGAGCAGTACTTC.

The chain links TRBV5-1 to TRBJ1-2; D is perhaps TRBD1 (5 bases). The germline V gene has CDR1 SGHRS and CDR2 YFSETQ. V was cut by 1 base and J by 6 bases, with 10 bases left in between. The length of the CDR3 is 13 residues. The CDR3 sequence: CASSLSREDGYTF. The CDR3 nucleotides are TGCGCCAGCAGCTTGTCCAGGGAAGATGGCTACACCTTC.

This sequence joins TRBV7-9 and TRBJ2-1; TRBD1 is a possible D gene (6 bases). Trimming left V 5 bases short and J 10 bases short, with 9 bases between. The CDR3 has 11 amino acids. Germline lookup yields CDR1 SEHNR and CDR2 FQNEAQ (reference sequence). The CDR3 here is CASSRQAEQFF. The CDR3 coding sequence is TGTGCCAGCAGCCGACAGGCCGAGCAGTTCTTC. Based on the CDR3 plus reference TRBV7-9 and TRBJ2-1, the full variable domain is DTGVSQNPRHKITKRGQNVTFRCDPISEHNRLYWYRQTLGQGPEFLTYFQNEAQLEKSRLLSDRFSAERPKGSFSTLEIQRTEQGDSAMYLCASSRQAEQFFGPGTRLTVL.

This chain uses TRBV11-3 with TRBJ1-1; D not resolved. Germline V gene sequence: CDR1 SGHNT, CDR2 YENEEA. The V gene lost 2 bases and the J gene lost 0 bases, with 7 bases spanning the gap. This CDR3 has 14 residues. The CDR3, as DNA: TGTGCCAGCAGCTTACGGGGATTGAACACTGAAGCTTTCTTT. Translated, it gives CASSLRGLNTEAFF.

This clone was detected a few times. This chain connects TRBV18 to TRBJ1-4; the D is unclear. The CDR3 totals 16 residues. CDR1 is KGHSH, CDR2 LQKENI, per germline. The germline V and J ends were trimmed by 0 bases and 4 bases, with 12 bases remaining between them. The CDR3 sequence is CASSPPWRGINEKLFF. DNA of the CDR3: TGTGCCAGCTCACCACCGTGGCGGGGAATTAATGAAAAACTGTTTTTT. The whole variable domain, remainder taken from reference TRBV18 and TRBJ1-4, is NAGVMQNPRHLVRRRGQEARLRCSPMKGHSHVYWYRQLPEEGLKFMVYLQKENIIDESGMPKERFSAEFPKEGPSILRIQQVVRGDSAAYFCASSPPWRGINEKLFFGSGTQLSVL.

The J gene is TRBJ1-2, the V gene TRBV30; D is possibly TRBD1 (6 bases). Germline V gene data show CDR1 as GTSNPN and CDR2 as SVGIG (reference sequence). V was shortened by 4 bases and J by 8 bases, with 17 bases between the two germline ends. The CDR3 contains 13 residues. The CDR3 region has the DNA TGTGCCTGGACCGCCGGGGGGGCGGGGGGCTACACCTTC. Residues: CAWTAGGAGGYTF. The full variable domain, in which reference TRBV30 and TRBJ1-2 provide the parts outside the CDR3, is SQTIHQWPATLVQPVGSPLSLECTVEGTSNPNLYWYRQAAGRGLQLLFYSVGIGQISSEVPQNLSASRPQDRQFILSSKKLLLSDSGFYLCAWTAGGAGGYTFGSGTRLTVV.

V is TRBV7-2 and J is TRBJ2-5; D gene unclear. CDR3 length: 16 amino acids. Trimming stripped 0 bases from V and 0 bases from J, with 11 bases between. Looked up from germline, CDR1 is SGHTA and CDR2 is FQGNSA. Written as DNA, the CDR3 is TGTGCCAGCAGCTTAGCGGTGACACCGTACCAAGAGACCCAGTACTTC. Its translation is CASSLAVTPYQETQYF.

This chain links TRBV2 with TRBJ2-2; TRBD2 matches at 8 bases. With V trimmed by 10 bases and J by 2 bases, 9 bases remained unmatched. The CDR3 runs to 15 residues. The germline V gene has CDR1 SNHLY and CDR2 FYNNEI. Here the CDR3 reads CATGYGLANTGELFF. The CDR3 nucleotides read TGTGCCACGGGGTATGGACTAGCCAACACCGGGGAGCTGTTTTTT.

This clone was seen only once. This CDR3 is CAAGNTEAFF. CDR3 coding DNA: TGTGCCGCCGGGAACACTGAAGCTTTCTTT. The chain joins TRBV28 to TRBJ1-1; D is unresolved. The CDR3 consists of 10 residues. The V end lost 11 bases, the J end lost 1 base, and 5 bases lay between the germline ends. The V gene's germline CDR1 is MDHEN and CDR2 SYDVKM.

This sequence joins TRBV28 and TRBJ1-1, with D maybe TRBD1 (6 bases). The CDR3 totals 12 residues. Trimming took 6 bases from V and 10 from J, leaving 15 bases between them. CDR1 and CDR2 (germline): MDHEN, SYDVKM. CDR3 in DNA: TGTGCCAGCAGGGGCAGGGGCCTGGGAGCTTTCTTT. Its translation: CASRGRGLGAFF.

Written as DNA, the CDR3 is TGTGCCAGTAGTATAAAAGCGGGGATCGAGCAGTACTTC. This sequence encodes CASSIKAGIEQYF. V usage is TRBV19 and J usage is TRBJ2-7, with TRBD2 matching 7 bases. J gave up 6 bases and V 2 bases, and 4 bases lay outside the gene matches. Germline lookup yields CDR1 LNHDA and CDR2 SQIVND (reference sequence). The CDR3 totals 13 residues.